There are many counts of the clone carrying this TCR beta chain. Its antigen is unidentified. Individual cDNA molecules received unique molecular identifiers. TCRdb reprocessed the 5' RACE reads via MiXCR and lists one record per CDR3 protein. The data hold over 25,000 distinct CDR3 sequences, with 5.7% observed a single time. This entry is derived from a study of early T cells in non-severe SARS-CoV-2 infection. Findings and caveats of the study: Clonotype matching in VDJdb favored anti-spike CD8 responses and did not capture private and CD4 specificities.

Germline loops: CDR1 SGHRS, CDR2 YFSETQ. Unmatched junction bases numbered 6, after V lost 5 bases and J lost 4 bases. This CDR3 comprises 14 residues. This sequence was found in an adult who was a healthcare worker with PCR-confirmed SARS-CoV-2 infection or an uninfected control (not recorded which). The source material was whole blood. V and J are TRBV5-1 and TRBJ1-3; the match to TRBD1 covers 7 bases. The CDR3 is CASRKGAMGNTIYF. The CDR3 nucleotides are TGCGCCAGCAGAAAGGGGGCGATGGGAAACACCATATATTTT.